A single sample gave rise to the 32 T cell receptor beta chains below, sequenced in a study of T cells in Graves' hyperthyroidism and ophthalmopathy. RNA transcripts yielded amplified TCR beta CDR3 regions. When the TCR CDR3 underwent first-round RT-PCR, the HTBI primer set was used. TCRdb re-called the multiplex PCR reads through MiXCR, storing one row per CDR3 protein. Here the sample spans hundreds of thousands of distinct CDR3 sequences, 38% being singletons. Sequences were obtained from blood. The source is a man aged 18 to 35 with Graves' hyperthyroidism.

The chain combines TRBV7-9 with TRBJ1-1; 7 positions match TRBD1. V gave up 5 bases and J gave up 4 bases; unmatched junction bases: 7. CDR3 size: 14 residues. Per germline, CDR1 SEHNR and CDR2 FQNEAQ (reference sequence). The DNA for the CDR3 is TGTGCCAGCAGCCTCGACAGGGACCTCACTGAAGCTTTCTTT. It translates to CASSLDRDLTEAFF.

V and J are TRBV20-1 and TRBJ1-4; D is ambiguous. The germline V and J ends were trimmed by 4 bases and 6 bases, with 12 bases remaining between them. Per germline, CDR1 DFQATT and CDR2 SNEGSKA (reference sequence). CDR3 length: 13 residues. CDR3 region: CSAKESNYEKLFF. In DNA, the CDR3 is TGCAGTGCTAAGGAATCCAACTATGAAAAACTGTTTTTT.

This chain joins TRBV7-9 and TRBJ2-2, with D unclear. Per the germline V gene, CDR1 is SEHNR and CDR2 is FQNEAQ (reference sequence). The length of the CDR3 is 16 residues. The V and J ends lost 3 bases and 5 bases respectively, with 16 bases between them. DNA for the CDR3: TGTGCCAGCAGCTTTTTAGCAGGCCCAGAGACCGGGGAGCTGTTTTTT. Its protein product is CASSFLAGPETGELFF.

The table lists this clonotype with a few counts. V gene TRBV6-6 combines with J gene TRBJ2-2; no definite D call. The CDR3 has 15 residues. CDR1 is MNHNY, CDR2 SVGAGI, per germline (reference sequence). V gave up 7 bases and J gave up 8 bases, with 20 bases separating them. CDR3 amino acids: CASTDRLGSWGELFF. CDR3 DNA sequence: TGTGCCAGCACAGATAGGCTTGGGTCGTGGGGGGAGCTGTTTTTT.

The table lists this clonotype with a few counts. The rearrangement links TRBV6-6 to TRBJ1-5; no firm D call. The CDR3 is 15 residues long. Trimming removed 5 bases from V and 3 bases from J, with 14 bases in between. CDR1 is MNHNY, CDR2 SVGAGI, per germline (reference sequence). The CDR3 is CASSEYGQPNQPQHF. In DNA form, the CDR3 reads TGTGCCAGCAGTGAATATGGGCAGCCCAATCAGCCCCAGCATTTT.

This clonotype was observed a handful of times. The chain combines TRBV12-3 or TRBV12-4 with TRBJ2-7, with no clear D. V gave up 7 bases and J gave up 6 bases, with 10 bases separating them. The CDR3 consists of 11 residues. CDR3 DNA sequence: TGTGCCAGCACCCGAGACACCGAGCAGTACTTC. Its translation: CASTRDTEQYF.

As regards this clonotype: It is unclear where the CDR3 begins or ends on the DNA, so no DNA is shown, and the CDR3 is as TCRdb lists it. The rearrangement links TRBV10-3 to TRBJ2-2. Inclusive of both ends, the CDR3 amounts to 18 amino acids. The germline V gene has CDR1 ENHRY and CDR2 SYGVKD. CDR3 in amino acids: CAISDIHWLHLRFGELFF.

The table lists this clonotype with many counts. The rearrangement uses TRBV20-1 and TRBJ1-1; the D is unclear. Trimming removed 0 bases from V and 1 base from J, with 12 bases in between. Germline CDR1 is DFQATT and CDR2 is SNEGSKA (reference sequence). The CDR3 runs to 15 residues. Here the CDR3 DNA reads TGCAGTGCTAGAGAGCGTGGGAGCCCGAACACTGAAGCTTTCTTT. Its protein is CSARERGSPNTEAFF.

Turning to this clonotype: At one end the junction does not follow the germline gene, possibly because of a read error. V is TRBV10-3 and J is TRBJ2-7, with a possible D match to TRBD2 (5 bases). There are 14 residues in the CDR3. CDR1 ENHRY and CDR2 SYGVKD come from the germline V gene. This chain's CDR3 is CASSTTGINYEQYF. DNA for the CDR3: TGTGCCAGCAGTACAACCGGGATAAATTACGAGCAGTACTTC.

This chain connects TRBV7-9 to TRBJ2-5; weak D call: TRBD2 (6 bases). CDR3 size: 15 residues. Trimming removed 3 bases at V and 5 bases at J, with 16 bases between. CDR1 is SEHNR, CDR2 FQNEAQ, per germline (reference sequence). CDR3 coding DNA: TGTGCCAGCAGCTTTGTAGGCGGGACCTATGAGACCCAGTACTTC. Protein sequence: CASSFVGGTYETQYF.

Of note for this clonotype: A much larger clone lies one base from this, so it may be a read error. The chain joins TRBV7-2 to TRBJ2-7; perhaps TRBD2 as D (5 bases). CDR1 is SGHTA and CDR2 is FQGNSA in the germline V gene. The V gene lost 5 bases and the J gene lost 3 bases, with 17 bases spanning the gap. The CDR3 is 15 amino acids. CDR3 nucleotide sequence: TGTGCCAGCAGCAAGCCGGGGATAGGGATCTACGAGCAGTACTTC. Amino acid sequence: CASSKPGIGIYEQYF. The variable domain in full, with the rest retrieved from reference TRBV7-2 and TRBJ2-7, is GAGVSQSPSNKVTEKGKDVELRCDPISGHTALYWYRQSLGQGLEFLIYFQGNSAPDKSGLPSDRFSAERTGGSVSTLTIQRTQQEDSAVYLCASSKPGIGIYEQYFGPGTRLTVT.

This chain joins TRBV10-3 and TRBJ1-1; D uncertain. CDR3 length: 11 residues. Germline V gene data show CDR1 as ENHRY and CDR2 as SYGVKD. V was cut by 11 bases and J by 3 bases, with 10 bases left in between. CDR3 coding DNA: TGTGCCCCTAAGGCGGACACTGAAGCTTTCTTT. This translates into CAPKADTEAFF.

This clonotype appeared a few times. CDR3 amino acids: CSASTSGVSQETQYF. The CDR3 DNA follows: TGCAGTGCTAGTACTAGCGGGGTTTCCCAAGAGACCCAGTACTTC. This chain connects TRBV20-1 to TRBJ2-5; 10 nucleotides agree with TRBD2. J lost 1 base, V lost 3 bases, and 5 bases had no gene match. Germline V CDR1 and CDR2: DFQATT, SNEGSKA (reference sequence). This CDR3 region has 15 residues.

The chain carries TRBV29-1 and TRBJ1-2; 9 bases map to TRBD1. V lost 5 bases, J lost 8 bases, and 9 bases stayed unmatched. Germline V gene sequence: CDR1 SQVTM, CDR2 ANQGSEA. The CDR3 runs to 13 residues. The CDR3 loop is CSVLGQGKRGYTF. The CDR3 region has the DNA TGCAGCGTTCTGGGACAGGGAAAGAGAGGCTACACCTTC.

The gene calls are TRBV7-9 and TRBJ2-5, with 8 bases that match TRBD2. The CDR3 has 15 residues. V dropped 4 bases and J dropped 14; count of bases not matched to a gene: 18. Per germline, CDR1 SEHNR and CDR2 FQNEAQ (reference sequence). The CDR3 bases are TGTGCCAGCAGCTCATTGTCCGAAGCGGGGGCGGGAGGCTACTTC. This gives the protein CASSSLSEAGAGGYF.

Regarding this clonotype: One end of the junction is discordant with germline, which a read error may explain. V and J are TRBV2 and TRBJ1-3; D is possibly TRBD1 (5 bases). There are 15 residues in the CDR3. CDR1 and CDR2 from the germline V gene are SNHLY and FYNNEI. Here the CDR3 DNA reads TGTGTCAGCAGTGCCCCCCAGGGTAGTGGAAACACCATATATTTT. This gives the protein CVSSAPQGSGNTIYF.

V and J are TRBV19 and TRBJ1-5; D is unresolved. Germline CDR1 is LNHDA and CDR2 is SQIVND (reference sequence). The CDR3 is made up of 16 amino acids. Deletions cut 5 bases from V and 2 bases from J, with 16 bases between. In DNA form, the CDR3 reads TGTGCCAGTAGTGAATTTGCCGTAGGCCGCAATCAGCCCCAGCATTTT. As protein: CASSEFAVGRNQPQHF.

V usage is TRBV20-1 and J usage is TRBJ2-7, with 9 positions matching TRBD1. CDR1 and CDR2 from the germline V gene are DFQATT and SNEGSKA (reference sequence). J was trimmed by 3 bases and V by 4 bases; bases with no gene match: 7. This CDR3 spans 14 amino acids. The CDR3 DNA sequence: TGCAGTGCTATCCGGTACAGGGGGCTCTACGAGCAGTACTTC. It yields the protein CSAIRYRGLYEQYF.

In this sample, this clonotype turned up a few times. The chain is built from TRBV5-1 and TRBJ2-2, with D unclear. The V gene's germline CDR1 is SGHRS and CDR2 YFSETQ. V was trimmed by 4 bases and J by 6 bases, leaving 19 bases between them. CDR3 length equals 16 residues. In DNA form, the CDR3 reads TGCGCCAGCAGCCGTGACCCGGACCCCCTCCCCGGGGAGCTGTTTTTT. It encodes CASSRDPDPLPGELFF.

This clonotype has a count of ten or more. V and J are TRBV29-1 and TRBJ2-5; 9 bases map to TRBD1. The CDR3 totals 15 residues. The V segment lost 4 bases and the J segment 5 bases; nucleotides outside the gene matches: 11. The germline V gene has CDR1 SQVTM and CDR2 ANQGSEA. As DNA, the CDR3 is TGCAGCGTTGGAGTAGGGACAGGGCCGGACGAGACCCAGTACTTC. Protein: CSVGVGTGPDETQYF. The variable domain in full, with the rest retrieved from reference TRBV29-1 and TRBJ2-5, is SAVISQKPSRDICQRGTSLTIQCQVDSQVTMMFWYRQQPGQSLTLIATANQGSEATYESGFVIDKFPISRPNLTFSTLTVSNMSPEDSSIYLCSVGVGTGPDETQYFGPGTRLLVL.

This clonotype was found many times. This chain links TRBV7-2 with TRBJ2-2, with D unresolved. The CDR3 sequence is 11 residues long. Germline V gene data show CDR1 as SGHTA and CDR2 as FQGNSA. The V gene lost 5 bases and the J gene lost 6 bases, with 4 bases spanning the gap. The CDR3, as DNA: TGTGCCAGCAGCCACTCCGGGGAGCTGTTTTTT. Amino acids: CASSHSGELFF.

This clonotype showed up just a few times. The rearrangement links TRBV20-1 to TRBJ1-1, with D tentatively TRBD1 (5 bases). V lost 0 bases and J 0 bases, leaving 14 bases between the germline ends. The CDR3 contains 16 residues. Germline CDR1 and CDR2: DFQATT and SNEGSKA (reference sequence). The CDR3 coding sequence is TGCAGTGCTAGAGAGTGGGGGGTAGGGATGAACACTGAAGCTTTCTTT. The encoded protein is CSAREWGVGMNTEAFF.

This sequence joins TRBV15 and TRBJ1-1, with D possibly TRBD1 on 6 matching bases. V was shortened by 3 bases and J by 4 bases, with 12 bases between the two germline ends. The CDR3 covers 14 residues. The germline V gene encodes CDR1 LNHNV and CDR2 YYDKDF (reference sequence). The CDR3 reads CATSREGDGTEAFF. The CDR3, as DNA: TGTGCCACCAGCAGGGAGGGGGATGGCACTGAAGCTTTCTTT.

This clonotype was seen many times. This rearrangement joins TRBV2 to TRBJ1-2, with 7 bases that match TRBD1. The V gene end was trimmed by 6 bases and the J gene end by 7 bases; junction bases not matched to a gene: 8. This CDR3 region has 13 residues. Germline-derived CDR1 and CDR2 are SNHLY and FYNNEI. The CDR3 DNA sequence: TGTGCCAGCAGGTCCGACGGGACAGCTGGCTACACCTTC. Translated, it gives CASRSDGTAGYTF.

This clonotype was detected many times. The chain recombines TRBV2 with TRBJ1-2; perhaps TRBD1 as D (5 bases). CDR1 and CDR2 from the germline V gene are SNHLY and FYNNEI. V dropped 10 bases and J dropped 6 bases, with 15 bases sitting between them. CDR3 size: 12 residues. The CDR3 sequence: CAIGDPGNGYTF. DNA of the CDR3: TGTGCCATCGGGGACCCAGGGAATGGCTACACCTTC.

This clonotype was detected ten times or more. In DNA form, the CDR3 reads TGTGCCATCTCACCTGACAGGGAAGACACCGGGGAGCTGTTTTTT. Translated: CAISPDREDTGELFF. The chain links TRBV10-3 to TRBJ2-2; TRBD1 aligns across 7 bases. V was clipped by 8 bases and J by 3 bases; unmatched bases: 9. CDR3 length equals 15 residues. Germline CDR1 and CDR2: ENHRY and SYGVKD.

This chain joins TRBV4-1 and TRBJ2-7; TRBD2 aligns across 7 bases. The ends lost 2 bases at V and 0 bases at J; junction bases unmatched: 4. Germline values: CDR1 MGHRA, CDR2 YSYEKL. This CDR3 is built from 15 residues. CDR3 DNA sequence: TGCGCCAGCAGCCAAACACTAGCGCGCTCCTACGAGCAGTACTTC. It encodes CASSQTLARSYEQYF.

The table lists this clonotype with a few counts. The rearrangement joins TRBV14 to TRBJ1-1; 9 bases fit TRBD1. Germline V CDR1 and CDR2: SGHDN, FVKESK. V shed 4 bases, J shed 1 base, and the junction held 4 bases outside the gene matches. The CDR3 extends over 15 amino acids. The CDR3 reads CASSRTGAQNTEAFF. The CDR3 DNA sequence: TGTGCCAGCAGCCGGACAGGGGCTCAGAACACTGAAGCTTTCTTT.

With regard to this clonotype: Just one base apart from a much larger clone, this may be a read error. The CDR3 DNA is TGTGCCAGCAGCGTAGGGGGACAGGACGAAAAACTGTTTTTT. Translated: CASSVGGQDEKLFF. The chain links TRBV9 to TRBJ1-4; 8 bases align to TRBD1. The germline V gene has CDR1 SGDLS and CDR2 YYNGEE. Germline trimming cut 0 bases from V and 8 bases from J; bases unmatched to any gene: 3. This CDR3 region has 14 residues.

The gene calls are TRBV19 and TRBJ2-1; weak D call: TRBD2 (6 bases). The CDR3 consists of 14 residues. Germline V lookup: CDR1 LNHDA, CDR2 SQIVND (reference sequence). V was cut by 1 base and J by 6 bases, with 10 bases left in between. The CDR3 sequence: CASSIGYGGNEQFF. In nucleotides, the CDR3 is TGTGCCAGTAGTATAGGCTACGGGGGCAATGAGCAGTTCTTC.

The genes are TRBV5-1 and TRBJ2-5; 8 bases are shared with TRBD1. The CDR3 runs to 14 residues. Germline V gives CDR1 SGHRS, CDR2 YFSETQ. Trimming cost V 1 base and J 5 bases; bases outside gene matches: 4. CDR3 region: CASSLHRGDETQYF. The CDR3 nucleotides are TGCGCCAGCAGCTTGCACAGGGGGGATGAGACCCAGTACTTC.

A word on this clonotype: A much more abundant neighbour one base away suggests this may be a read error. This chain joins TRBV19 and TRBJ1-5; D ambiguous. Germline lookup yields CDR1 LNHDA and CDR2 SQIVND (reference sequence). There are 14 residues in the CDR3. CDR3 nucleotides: TGTGCCAGTAGCTACGGCTATAGCAATCGGCCCCAGCATTTT. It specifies CASSYGYSNRPQHF.